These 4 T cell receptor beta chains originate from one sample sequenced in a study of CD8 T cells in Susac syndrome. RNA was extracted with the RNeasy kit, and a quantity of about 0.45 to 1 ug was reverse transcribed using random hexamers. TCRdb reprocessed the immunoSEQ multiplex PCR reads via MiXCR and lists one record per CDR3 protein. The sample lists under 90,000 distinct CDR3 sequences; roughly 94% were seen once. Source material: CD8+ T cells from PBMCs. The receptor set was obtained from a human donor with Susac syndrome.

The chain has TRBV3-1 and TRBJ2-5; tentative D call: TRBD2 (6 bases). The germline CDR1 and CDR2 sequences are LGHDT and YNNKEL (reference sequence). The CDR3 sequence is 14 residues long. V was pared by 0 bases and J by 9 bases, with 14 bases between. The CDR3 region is CASSQEGGTGAQYF. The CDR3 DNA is TGTGCCAGCAGCCAAGAGGGCGGGACTGGGGCCCAGTACTTC.

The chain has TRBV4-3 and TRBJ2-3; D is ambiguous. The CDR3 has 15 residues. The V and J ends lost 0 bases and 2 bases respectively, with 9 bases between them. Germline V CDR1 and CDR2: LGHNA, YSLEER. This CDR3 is CASSQELAHTDTQYF. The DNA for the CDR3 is TGCGCCAGCAGCCAAGAACTTGCCCACACAGATACGCAGTATTTT.

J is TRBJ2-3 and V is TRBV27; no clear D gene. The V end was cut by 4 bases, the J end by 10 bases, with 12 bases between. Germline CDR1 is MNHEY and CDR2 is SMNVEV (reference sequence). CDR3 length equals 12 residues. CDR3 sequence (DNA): TGTGCCAGCAGTTCCCTCGTCGAGCCGCAGTATTTT. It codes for CASSSLVEPQYF.

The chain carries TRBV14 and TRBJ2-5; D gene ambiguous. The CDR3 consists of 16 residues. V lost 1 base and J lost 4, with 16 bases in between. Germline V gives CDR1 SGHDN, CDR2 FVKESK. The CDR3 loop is CASSQGPRVVGETQYF. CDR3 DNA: TGTGCCAGCAGCCAAGGCCCACGAGTCGTTGGAGAGACCCAGTACTTC.